The 30 T cell receptor beta chains below all came from one sample that was sequenced in a study of glioma-infiltrating T cells (dated by TCRdb to about 2016). These reads were obtained on an Illumina MiSeq. TCR alpha and beta CDR3 regions were amplified with the iRepertoire nested amplicon-rescue multiplex PCR (arm-PCR) platform from RNA. Using fastp trimming at Q25 and MiXCR clonotype assembly, TCRdb reanalyzed the public sequencing data and kept in-frame beta chains. Under each unique CDR3 protein, matching rows form one entry showing the most common genes and DNA. The sample has around 170,000 distinct CDR3 sequences on record, roughly 45% of them singletons. The ten largest make up roughly 5.2% of the sample. Sequencing was carried out using glioma tissue, nonneoplastic brain tissue, or PBMCs (not recorded which). The origin of the receptors is a human donor with low-grade glioma or glioblastoma, undergoing nonglioma brain surgery, or in good health (not recorded which).

With respect to this clonotype: Possible read error: a much larger clone is one base away. The rearrangement links TRBV6-2 or TRBV6-3 to TRBJ2-2; D gene uncertain. The CDR3 covers 15 residues. In germline, CDR1 is MNHEY, CDR2 SVGEGT. CDR3 in amino acids: CAGSYSAVSPGELFF. The CDR3 coding sequence is TGTGCCGGCAGTTACTCCGCAGTTTCGCCCGGGGAGCTGTTTTTT.

The V call is TRBV29-1, the J call TRBJ1-4; D is undetermined. The length of the CDR3 is 12 residues. V gave up 5 bases and J gave up 8 bases, with 12 bases separating them. Per the germline V gene, CDR1 is SQVTM and CDR2 is ANQGSEA. CDR3 sequence: CSVFLEGEKLFF. The DNA of the CDR3 is TGCAGCGTTTTCCTGGAGGGAGAAAAACTGTTTTTT.

A note on this clonotype: A much larger clone lies one base from this, so it may be a read error. The rearrangement uses TRBV20-1 and TRBJ2-1; D gene ambiguous. In germline, CDR1 is DFQATT, CDR2 SNEGSKA (reference sequence). The CDR3 runs to 14 residues. The CDR3 loop reads CSAIKALGYNEQLF. The CDR3 nucleotides read TGCAGTGCTATTAAAGCGCTGGGGTACAATGAGCAGCTCTTC.

This clonotype was recorded many times. J is TRBJ2-7 and V is TRBV7-9, with a possible D match to TRBD2 (6 bases). Trimming removed 5 bases from V and 5 bases from J, with 16 bases in between. The germline V gene has CDR1 SEHNR and CDR2 FQNEAQ (reference sequence). The length of the CDR3 is 14 residues. The DNA for the CDR3 is TGTGCCAGCAGCCCCTCCGGGGGAGGCGACGAGCAGTACTTC. It codes for CASSPSGGGDEQYF.

This chain uses TRBV5-1 with TRBJ1-1; D is undetermined. Germline values: CDR1 SGHRS, CDR2 YFSETQ. This CDR3 comprises 14 residues. V lost 4 bases, J lost 4 bases, and 14 bases lay in between. CDR3 sequence reads: CASSLPPGGTEAFF. Written as DNA, the CDR3 is TGCGCCAGCAGCCTCCCCCCGGGAGGCACTGAAGCTTTCTTT.

The V call is TRBV5-4, the J call TRBJ2-5; unclear D gene. The CDR3 totals 14 residues. Germline lookup yields CDR1 SGHNT and CDR2 YYREEE (reference sequence). V dropped 1 base and J dropped 5 bases, with 12 bases sitting between them. CDR3 coding DNA: TGTGCCAGCAGCTTGTGGGCCAGTCCGGAGACCCAGTACTTC. Translated, it gives CASSLWASPETQYF.

This clonotype was detected only a few times. The V gene is TRBV2, the J gene TRBJ1-4; 7 nucleotides line up with TRBD1. The CDR3 runs 15 residues. The germline CDR1 and CDR2 sequences are SNHLY and FYNNEI. Unmatched junction bases numbered 9, after V lost 3 bases and J lost 8 bases. The CDR3 DNA follows: TGTGCCAGCAGTGATTGGGCAGGGGGGAGCGAAAAACTGTTTTTT. Its protein is CASSDWAGGSEKLFF.

This clonotype was seen repeatedly, ten times or more. The chain links TRBV28 to TRBJ1-2; D uncertain. V shed 2 bases and J shed 8 bases, with 9 bases lying between them. CDR1 and CDR2 from the germline V gene are MDHEN and SYDVKM. This CDR3 region has 12 residues. The CDR3 region is CASSLEWGGYTF. Here the CDR3 DNA reads TGTGCCAGCAGTTTAGAGTGGGGAGGCTACACCTTC.

This clonotype was seen many times. J is TRBJ2-1 and V is TRBV20-1; 9 bases are shared with TRBD2. CDR3 length equals 14 residues. Per the germline V gene, CDR1 is DFQATT and CDR2 is SNEGSKA (reference sequence). The trim removed 1 base at V and 7 bases at J, leaving 5 bases unmatched. As DNA, the CDR3 is TGCAGTGCTAGAGTTAGCGGGAGTTGGAATGAGCAGTTCTTC. It specifies CSARVSGSWNEQFF.

This clonotype has ten or more counts. The chain links TRBV27 to TRBJ2-1; a weak D match, TRBD2 (6 bases). The CDR3 runs to 18 residues. Germline V lookup: CDR1 MNHEY, CDR2 SMNVEV (reference sequence). V was shortened by 0 bases and J by 0 bases, with 15 bases between the two germline ends. The CDR3 sequence is CASSLSTTRLLSYNEQFF. CDR3 bases: TGTGCCAGCAGTTTATCGACGACTAGGTTGCTCTCCTACAATGAGCAGTTCTTC.

In regard to this clonotype: An end of the junction differs from the germline gene, which may be a read error. The chain recombines TRBV7-2 with TRBJ2-7, with 7 positions matching TRBD1. Germline CDR1 SGHTA, CDR2 FQGNSA. This CDR3 is 16 amino acids long. CDR3 bases: TGTGCCAGCAGCTTAGGGGGCGACAGGGTACTCTACCAGCAGTACTTC. This codes for CASSLGGDRVLYQQYF.

In this sample, this clonotype turned up many times. The chain employs TRBV20-1 and TRBJ1-3, with a possible D match to TRBD1 (6 bases). V was clipped by 0 bases and J by 4 bases, with 10 bases between them. Germline V CDR1 and CDR2: DFQATT, SNEGSKA (reference sequence). The CDR3 covers 14 residues. The CDR3 region is CSARDQGYGNTIYF. CDR3 coding DNA: TGCAGTGCTAGAGATCAGGGGTACGGAAACACCATATATTTT.

This clonotype was observed a single time. This sequence joins TRBV6-2 or TRBV6-3 and TRBJ2-1; 9 bases line up with TRBD2. After removal of 7 bases from V and 3 bases from J, the junction contained 13 bases not matched to a gene. The CDR3 loop spans 17 amino acids. The germline V gene has CDR1 MNHEY and CDR2 SVGEGT. The CDR3 DNA is TGTGCCAGCAACCCGAGTGTGGCTAGCGGGAACTACAATGAGCAGTTCTTC. This sequence encodes CASNPSVASGNYNEQFF.

This clonotype was recorded many times. V gene TRBV28 combines with J gene TRBJ2-7; perhaps D is TRBD1 or TRBD2 (5 bases each). Trimming cost V 3 bases and J 5 bases, with 17 bases left between them. Germline CDR1 and CDR2: MDHEN and SYDVKM. The CDR3 extends over 15 amino acids. The CDR3: CASSFRWGTRNEQYF. The DNA for the CDR3 is TGTGCCAGCAGTTTCCGTTGGGGGACGAGAAACGAGCAGTACTTC.

In the case of this clonotype: A single base separates this from a much larger clone, so it may be a read error. The V call is TRBV12-3 or TRBV12-4, the J call TRBJ1-5; TRBD1 is a possible D gene (5 bases). CDR3 length: 13 residues. CDR3 DNA sequence: TGTGCCAGCAGTTTAGCGGGACTTCAGCCCAAGCATTTT. Translating gives CASSLAGLQPKHF.

This chain links TRBV4-1 with TRBJ2-1; D perhaps matches TRBD1 (6 bases). This CDR3 is built from 15 residues. V shed 0 bases and J shed 3 bases, with 9 bases lying between them. CDR1 and CDR2 (germline): MGHRA, YSYEKL. The CDR3 loop is CASSQEQGVYNEQFF. CDR3 DNA sequence: TGCGCCAGCAGCCAAGAACAGGGAGTCTACAATGAGCAGTTCTTC.

This chain links TRBV19 with TRBJ2-1; no firm D call. Between the trimmed V and J ends, which lost 6 bases and 2 bases, there was a span of 11 bases. CDR1 is LNHDA and CDR2 is SQIVND in the germline V gene (reference sequence). CDR3 size: 14 residues. The CDR3, as DNA: TGTGCCAGTAGCGTGGGTAGGGCCTACAATGAGCAGTTCTTC. It specifies CASSVGRAYNEQFF.

V and J are TRBV29-1 and TRBJ2-5; unclear D gene. This CDR3 has 10 amino acids. Germline V CDR1 and CDR2: SQVTM, ANQGSEA. V lost 1 base and J 5 bases, leaving 2 bases between the germline ends. Written as DNA, the CDR3 is TGCAGCGTTGAAGTTGAGACCCAGTACTTC. Its translation: CSVEVETQYF. Full variable domain (missing parts from reference TRBV29-1 and TRBJ2-5): SAVISQKPSRDICQRGTSLTIQCQVDSQVTMMFWYRQQPGQSLTLIATANQGSEATYESGFVIDKFPISRPNLTFSTLTVSNMSPEDSSIYLCSVEVETQYFGPGTRLLVL.

This chain uses TRBV29-1 with TRBJ2-7; D is perhaps TRBD2 (6 bases). CDR1 SQVTM and CDR2 ANQGSEA come from the germline V gene. This CDR3 spans 13 amino acids. CDR3 sequence: CRLASDHSYEQYF. In nucleotides, the CDR3 is TGCAGACTTGCTAGCGACCACTCCTACGAGCAGTACTTC.

This clonotype came up once. This likely comes from a read error, as the CDR3 has no conserved phenylalanine or tryptophan at its end. The chain is built from TRBV7-2 and TRBJ1-2, with 9 bases that match TRBD1. The ends lost 5 bases at V and 2 bases at J; junction bases unmatched: 3. The CDR3 spans 14 residues. Germline CDR1 and CDR2: SGHTA and FQGNSA. The CDR3 region is CASSLGQGNYGYTL. In DNA, the CDR3 is TGTGCCAGCAGCCTGGGACAGGGCAACTATGGCTACACCCTC.

In the case of this clonotype: A much bigger clone sits one base away, suggesting this may be a read error. The V and J genes are TRBV6-1 and TRBJ1-2; D might be TRBD1 (5 bases). This CDR3 spans 15 amino acids. Germline loops: CDR1 MNHNS, CDR2 SASEGT. The CDR3 protein is CASSELTGTSVGYNF. In nucleotides, the CDR3 is TGTGCCAGCAGTGAGCTAACCGGGACCTCTGTAGGGTACAACTTC.

This clonotype was counted at least ten times. V is TRBV7-2 and J is TRBJ2-1, with D tentatively TRBD2 (6 bases). Trimming removed 5 bases from V and 9 bases from J, with 11 bases in between. The CDR3 is made up of 12 amino acids. Germline CDR1 and CDR2: SGHTA and FQGNSA. CDR3 nucleotides: TGTGCCAGCAGCCCCCGGGGAGGTGAGCAGTTCTTC. Translation: CASSPRGGEQFF.

The chain links TRBV29-1 to TRBJ1-1, with unresolved D. The V and J ends lost 5 bases and 3 bases respectively, with 13 bases between them. Germline values: CDR1 SQVTM, CDR2 ANQGSEA. The CDR3 contains 13 residues. CDR3: CSVIRHLDTEAFF. For the CDR3, the DNA is TGCAGCGTTATTAGGCACCTGGACACTGAAGCTTTCTTT.

At least ten counts were recorded for this clonotype. The CDR3 DNA sequence: TGTGCCAGCAGCTCGACAGGGGAAGGCTACACCTTC. Translating gives CASSSTGEGYTF. This chain joins TRBV7-9 and TRBJ1-2; 8 nucleotides align to TRBD1. The junction had 3 bases not matched to a gene; V was cut back by 4 bases and J by 8 bases. Germline-derived CDR1 and CDR2 are SEHNR and FQNEAQ (reference sequence). The CDR3 is made up of 12 amino acids. Full variable domain (missing parts from reference TRBV7-9 and TRBJ1-2): DTGVSQNPRHKITKRGQNVTFRCDPISEHNRLYWYRQTLGQGPEFLTYFQNEAQLEKSRLLSDRFSAERPKGSFSTLEIQRTEQGDSAMYLCASSSTGEGYTFGSGTRLTVV.

This clonotype appeared a few times. The chain uses TRBV27 and TRBJ2-7; D is unresolved. Trimming shortened V by 7 bases and J by 6 bases, and 19 bases separated the two germline ends. CDR1 MNHEY and CDR2 SMNVEV come from the germline V gene (reference sequence). This CDR3 is 14 amino acids long. The CDR3: CASKQTTLTCEQYF. CDR3 DNA sequence: TGTGCCAGCAAACAGACCACCCTCACCTGCGAGCAGTACTTC.

The sample holds one count of this clonotype. The V and J genes are TRBV10-3 and TRBJ1-5; no definite D call. The germline CDR1 and CDR2 sequences are ENHRY and SYGVKD. The CDR3 has 14 amino acids. Trimming stripped 5 bases from V and 5 bases from J, with 13 bases between. The CDR3 nucleotides are TGTGCCATCAGTCGAAAGGGCCAAGATCAGCCCCAGCATTTT. Its translation is CAISRKGQDQPQHF.

This clonotype was detected a few times. The CDR3 bases are TGTGCCAGCAGTGAAAATAGTCTAGCGATCCTCAATGAGCAGTTCTTC. Encoded protein: CASSENSLAILNEQFF. The rearrangement links TRBV6-1 to TRBJ2-1; TRBD2 might be the D (6 bases). Germline V gene lookup returns CDR1 MNHNS and CDR2 SASEGT. The ends were cut back, 2 bases at V and 6 bases at J, with 17 bases in the middle. The CDR3 spans 16 residues.

The sample holds a few counts of this clonotype. A much larger clone sits a single nucleotide away, making a read error possible. This chain links TRBV20-1 with TRBJ2-1, with 9 positions matching TRBD1. The germline gives CDR1 DFQATT, CDR2 SNEGSKA (reference sequence). CDR3 length: 12 residues. With V trimmed by 4 bases and J by 8 bases, 3 bases remained unmatched. CDR3 loop: CSAKGQGYEQFF. Written as DNA, the CDR3 is TGCAGTGCTAAAGGACAGGGGTATGAGCAGTTCTTC.

This clonotype has a count of ten or more. The chain recombines TRBV6-1 with TRBJ2-1, with 10 bases fitting TRBD1. The germline gives CDR1 MNHNS, CDR2 SASEGT. V was clipped by 8 bases and J by 6 bases; unmatched bases: 13. The CDR3 consists of 16 residues. CDR3 coding DNA: TGTGCCAGCGGACCCTGGACAGGGGGATTCATCAATGAGCAGTTCTTC. Residues: CASGPWTGGFINEQFF.

This clonotype has just one count. It may be a read error: a sequence one base away is much more abundant. The chain recombines TRBV28 with TRBJ1-4; D is unresolved. Trimming shortened V by 7 bases and J by 0 bases, and 6 bases separated the two germline ends. The germline gives CDR1 MDHEN, CDR2 SYDVKM. The CDR3 is 13 amino acids. The CDR3, as DNA: TGTGCCAGCATTCCCCCAACTAATGAAAAACTGTTTTTT. It specifies CASIPPTNEKLFF. Looking up the rest from reference TRBV28 and TRBJ1-4 gives the full variable domain: DVKVTQSSRYLVKRTGEKVFLECVQDMDHENMFWYRQDPGLGLRLIYFSYDVKMKEKGDIPEGYSVSREKKERFSLILESASTNQTSMYLCASIPPTNEKLFFGSGTQLSVL.